Listed here is a single T cell receptor beta chain. TCRdb keeps only in-frame clones here, not all; method: immunoSEQ multiplex PCR. The sample consists of 150,000 to 200,000 clones, 92% of them appearing once. The entry originates in a study of T cell responses to AZD1222 COVID-19 vaccine. CDR3 length equals 14 residues. The chain carries TRBV1 and TRBJ2-1; TRBD2 was called by the table and not checked on the DNA. TRBV1 is given as a pseudogene. The sequence derives from an adult who received the AZD1222 COVID-19 vaccine. The sample consisted of peripheral blood, taken 28 days after the second AZD1222 dose. The CDR3 coding sequence is TGCACCAGCAGCCAAGATCCTAGCGGGGGTGAGCAGTTCTTC. Protein product: CTSSQDPSGGEQFF.